This paragraph covers one T cell receptor beta chain sequence. Its antigen is still unknown. The length of the CDR3 is 16 residues. CDR1 and CDR2 from the germline V gene are SGHAT and FQNNGV. With 3 bases removed from V and 4 bases from J, the gap between germline ends came to 18 bases. The data belong to a study of shared clonotypes between healthy human individuals. Study-wide background: The plates for each donor numbered three CD4 naive, three CD4 memory, two CD8 naive and one CD8 memory. General study results and limits: In a handful of donors, about 5% of naive CD4 clonotypes appeared in common.

Samples underwent the assay at deep level. Researchers divided each subset's genomic DNA evenly across several immunoSEQ plates. Produced via immunoSEQ multiplex PCR; TCRdb's table is partial and in-frame only. Of some 2,000,000 clones listed, about 95% were seen once; the top ten hold 1.1%. It was CD45RO-negative cells, positively selected for CCR7, that made up naive CD8 cells, with terminally differentiated effector memory CD45RA+ cells excluded. The sequencing input was naive CD8+ T cells sorted from blood. V is TRBV11-2 and J is TRBJ1-1; D perhaps matches TRBD1 (5 bases). The clonotype originates from a young man in good health. CDR3 nucleotide sequence: TGTGCCAGCAGCTTTTCGAGGGGCGTAGGTGCCACTGAAGCTTTCTTT. The encoded protein is CASSFSRGVGATEAFF.